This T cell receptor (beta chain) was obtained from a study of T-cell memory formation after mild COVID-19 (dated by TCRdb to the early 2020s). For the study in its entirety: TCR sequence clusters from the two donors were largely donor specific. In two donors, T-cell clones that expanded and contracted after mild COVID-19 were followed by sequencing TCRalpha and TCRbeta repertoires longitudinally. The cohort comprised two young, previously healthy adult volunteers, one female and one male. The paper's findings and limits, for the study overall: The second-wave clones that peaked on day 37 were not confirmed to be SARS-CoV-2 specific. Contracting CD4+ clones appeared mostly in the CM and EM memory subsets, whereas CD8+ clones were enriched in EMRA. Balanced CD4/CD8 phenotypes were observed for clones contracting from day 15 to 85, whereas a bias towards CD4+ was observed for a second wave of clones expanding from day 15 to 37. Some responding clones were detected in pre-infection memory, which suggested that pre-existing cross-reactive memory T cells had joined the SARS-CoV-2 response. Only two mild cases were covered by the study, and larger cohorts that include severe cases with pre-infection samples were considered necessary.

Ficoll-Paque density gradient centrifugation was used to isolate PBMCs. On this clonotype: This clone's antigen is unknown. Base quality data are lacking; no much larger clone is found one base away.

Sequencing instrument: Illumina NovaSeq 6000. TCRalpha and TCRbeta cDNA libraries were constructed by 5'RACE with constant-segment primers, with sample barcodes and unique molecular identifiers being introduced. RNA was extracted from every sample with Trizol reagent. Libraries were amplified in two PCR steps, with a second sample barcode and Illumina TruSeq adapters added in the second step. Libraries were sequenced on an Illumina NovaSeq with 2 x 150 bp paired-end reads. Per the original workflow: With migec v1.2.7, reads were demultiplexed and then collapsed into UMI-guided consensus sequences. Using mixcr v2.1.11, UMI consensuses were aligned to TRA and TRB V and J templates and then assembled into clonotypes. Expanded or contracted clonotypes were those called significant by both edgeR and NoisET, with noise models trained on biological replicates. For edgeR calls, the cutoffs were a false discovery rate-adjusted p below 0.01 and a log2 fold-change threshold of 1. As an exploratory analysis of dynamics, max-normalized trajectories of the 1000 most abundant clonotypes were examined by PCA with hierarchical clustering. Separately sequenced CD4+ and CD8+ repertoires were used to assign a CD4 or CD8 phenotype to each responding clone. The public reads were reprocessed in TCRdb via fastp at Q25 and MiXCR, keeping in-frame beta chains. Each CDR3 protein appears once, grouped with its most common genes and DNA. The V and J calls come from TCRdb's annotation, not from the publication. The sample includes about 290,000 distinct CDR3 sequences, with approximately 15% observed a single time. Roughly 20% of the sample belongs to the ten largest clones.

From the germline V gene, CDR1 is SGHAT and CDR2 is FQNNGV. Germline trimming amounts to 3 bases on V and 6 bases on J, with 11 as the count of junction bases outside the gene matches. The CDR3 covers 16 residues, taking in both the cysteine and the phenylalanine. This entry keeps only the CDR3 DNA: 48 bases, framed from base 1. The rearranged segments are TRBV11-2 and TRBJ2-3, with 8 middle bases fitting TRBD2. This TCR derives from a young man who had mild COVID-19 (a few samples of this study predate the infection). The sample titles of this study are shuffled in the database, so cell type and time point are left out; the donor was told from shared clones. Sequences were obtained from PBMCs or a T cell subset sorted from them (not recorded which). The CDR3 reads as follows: CASSFLLAAPGDTQYF. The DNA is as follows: TGTGCCAGCAGCTTCCTACTAGCGGCCCCGGGGGATACGCAGTATTTT.